These T cell receptor beta chains were read from a single sample in a study of OX40 agonist ivuxolimab in advanced cancers. Here immunoSEQ multiplex PCR was the method, and the copy in TCRdb shows in-frame clones only, minus some. The data contain about 110,000 clones, less than 95% of them singletons. The sequenced sample was CD4+ or CD8+ T cells sorted from blood, obtained in a trial of the OX40 agonist ivuxolimab. The receptor source for this set is an adult with an advanced solid tumor such as melanoma, head and neck, liver or kidney cancer. Both conserved end residues are trimmed from each CDR3. Fields, in order: clone size, V gene, J gene, CDR3 protein. Size is omitted from some rows. Given values are once, few, many or a class for expanded clones.

NA	TRBV7-6	TRBJ1-4	ASSQFVTNEKLF
NA	TRBV5-1	TRBJ1-2	ASSGGLNYYGYT
NA	TRBV7-8	TRBJ1-1	ASSLLQGTEAF
NA	TRBV5-5	TRBJ2-2	ASSFGSRGNTGELF
once	TRBV7-8	TRBJ1-4	ASWDGKLF
NA	TRBV29-1	TRBJ1-4	SAEGEKLF
NA	TRBV5-6	TRBJ2-7	ASSLGAPLGSEDYEQY
NA	TRBV6-5	TRBJ2-5	ASSGLGGAETQY
NA	TRBV10-3	TRBJ1-2	AISVGQGASGYT
NA	TRBV5-4	TRBJ2-1	ASSSRDVLF
NA	TRBV19	TRBJ1-5	ATQTGGRDQPQH
NA	TRBV28	TRBJ2-2	ASSKTGELF
NA	TRBV5-1	TRBJ2-5	ASSLGAQQETQY
NA	TRBV6-4	TRBJ1-1	ASSDSLASEAF
once	TRBV5-6	TRBJ2-1	ASSSTGVSYNEQF
NA	TRBV29-1	TRBJ2-3	SVGGVGAIRDTQY
NA	TRBV9	TRBJ2-3	ASSDPGQGRADTQY
once	TRBV10-2	TRBJ2-6	ASRTSSNVLT
NA	TRBV7-7	TRBJ2-5	ASRPGLAGAQETQY
NA	TRBV28	TRBJ1-2	ASYNRGGRYGYT
NA	TRBV6-6	TRBJ2-3	ASSWADRGQDTQY
NA	TRBV5-1	TRBJ2-7	ASSRQGEQY
NA	TRBV29-1	TRBJ2-3	SVEGQPHTQY
few	TRBV6-5	TRBJ1-2	ASSYSNRDYGYT
NA	TRBV7-2	TRBJ1-1	ASSSTGVNTEAF
NA	TRBV30	TRBJ1-1	AWGGMNTEAF
NA	TRBV7-9	TRBJ2-3	ASSLSPAQGLRTDTQY
once	TRBV18	TRBJ2-3	ASSKDRASTDTQY
NA	TRBV4-3	TRBJ2-2	ASSSKPLTSGGRNTGELF
NA	TRBV5-6	TRBJ2-2	ASSLAVGGGELF
NA	TRBV28	TRBJ1-1	ASSVEGLGDTEAF
NA	TRBV9	TRBJ1-5	ASSVGQSNQPQH
NA	TRBV27	TRBJ2-1	ASSLMGGGRNEQF
NA	TRBV7-9	TRBJ2-5	ASSPSVRSGTQY
NA	TRBV7-2	TRBJ2-1	ASSLGWGAVYNEQF
NA	TRBV7-9	TRBJ1-2	ASSSDRGYT
NA	TRBV5-1	TRBJ2-3	ASSLARSPLSTDTQY
few	TRBV30	TRBJ1-2	AWRRDRPFGYT
NA	TRBV5-5	TRBJ1-2	ASSSNVDRYGYT
NA	TRBV6-5	TRBJ1-4	ASSYSSRGGEKLF
NA	TRBV7-2	TRBJ2-3	ASSPHGGGGDTQY
NA	TRBV5-6	TRBJ1-2	ASSLRSSSNYGYT
once	TRBV27	TRBJ2-6	ASSLYSGSGANVLT
NA	TRBV11-2	TRBJ1-2	ASSFRGALGYT
NA	TRBV27	TRBJ2-1	ASSLQGKNEQF
NA	TRBV30	TRBJ1-5	AWSVGVNQPQH
NA	TRBV30	TRBJ2-7	AWSVGGTGNYEQY
NA	TRBV5-1	TRBJ2-5	ASSSRALRLETQY
NA	TRBV7-2	TRBJ1-3	ASSVTLGGGNTIY
NA	TRBV5-5	TRBJ2-5	ASSQQGGEETQY
NA	TRBV7-9	TRBJ1-2	ASGIDSPYGYT
once	TRBV6-1	TRBJ1-6	ASSDLRASPLH